This entry lists 10 T cell receptor beta chains sequenced from one sample in a study of blood T cell repertoires in COVID-19. Profiling relied on immunoSEQ multiplex PCR, and the TCRdb table lists in-frame clones only, not all of them. The table includes 40,000 or so clones, about four fifths detected once. The material sequenced was peripheral blood. The receptors shown here come from a man in his forties with active or convalescent COVID-19.

This chain joins TRBV7-2 and TRBJ1-6, with D maybe TRBD1 (5 bases). The CDR3 length is 14 residues. The germline gives CDR1 SGHTA, CDR2 FQGNSA. V dropped 5 bases and J dropped 13 bases, with 18 bases sitting between them. CDR3 amino acids: CASSPYSPGGPLHF. The CDR3 nucleotides read TGTGCCAGCAGCCCCTACAGTCCGGGGGGTCCCCTCCACTTT.

The table lists this clone with a count of one. This rearrangement joins TRBV3-1 (or the pseudogene TRBV3-2) to TRBJ1-5; 8 bases fit TRBD1. V trimming: 4 bases; J trimming: 7 bases; junction bases outside the gene matches: 9. Per germline, CDR1 LGHDT and CDR2 YNNKEL (reference sequence). This CDR3 contains 15 residues. The CDR3 here is CASSPYQGAGQPQHF. CDR3 DNA: TGTGCCAGCAGCCCCTACCAGGGGGCCGGGCAGCCCCAGCATTTT.

V and J are TRBV29-1 and TRBJ1-1; perhaps TRBD1 as D (5 bases). In germline, CDR1 is SQVTM, CDR2 ANQGSEA. Trimming took off 6 bases at V and 1 base at J, with 15 bases between the two ends. The CDR3 spans 14 residues. The CDR3 is CSVTGFPQNTEAFF. The CDR3 DNA reads as TGCAGCGTCACAGGCTTCCCACAGAACACTGAAGCTTTCTTT.

The CDR3 nucleotides read TGTGCCAGCAGCTTAGCCCTAGTGTCCCAGCAGTACTTC. It encodes CASSLALVSQQYF. This chain links TRBV7-2 with TRBJ2-7; no reliable D call. The CDR3 is made up of 13 amino acids. Trimming pared 0 bases from V and 8 bases from J, leaving 11 bases between. Germline V CDR1 and CDR2: SGHTA, FQGNSA.

The J gene is TRBJ1-2, the V gene TRBV3-1 (or the pseudogene TRBV3-2); D is ambiguous. Trimming shortened V by 3 bases and J by 4 bases, and 9 bases separated the two germline ends. Germline V gene sequence: CDR1 LGHDT, CDR2 YNNKEL (reference sequence). The CDR3 covers 13 residues. The DNA for the CDR3 is TGTGCCAGCAGCCACCGACGGAGCTATGGCTACACCTTC. Translation gives CASSHRRSYGYTF.

The chain uses TRBV9 and TRBJ2-2; 7 nucleotides match TRBD1. The V segment lost 2 bases and the J segment 4 bases; nucleotides outside the gene matches: 2. Germline CDR1 is SGDLS and CDR2 is YYNGEE. This CDR3 comprises 14 residues. CDR3 bases: TGTGCCAGCAGCGTTACAGGGGTCACCGGGGAGCTGTTTTTT. Its protein is CASSVTGVTGELFF.

The chain recombines TRBV19 with TRBJ1-3; D unresolved. In germline, CDR1 is LNHDA, CDR2 SQIVND (reference sequence). Trimming removed 7 bases at V and 2 bases at J, with 9 bases between. The CDR3 consists of 13 residues. CDR3 bases: TGTGCCAGTAATTTCGGAGCTGGAAACACCATATATTTT. It is translated as CASNFGAGNTIYF.

The chain carries TRBV15 and TRBJ2-1, with D possibly matching TRBD2 (5 bases). CDR1 is LNHNV and CDR2 is YYDKDF in the germline V gene (reference sequence). This CDR3 region has 15 residues. The V gene lost 2 bases and the J gene lost 0 bases, with 8 bases spanning the gap. CDR3 sequence reads: CATSRRSGSYNEQFF. In DNA form, the CDR3 reads TGTGCCACCAGCAGACGGAGCGGCTCCTACAATGAGCAGTTCTTC. Filled out from reference TRBV15 and TRBJ2-1, the complete variable domain reads DAMVIQNPRYQVTQFGKPVTLSCSQTLNHNVMYWYQQKSSQAPKLLFHYYDKDFNNEADTPDNFQSRRPNTSFCFLDIRSPGLGDTAMYLCATSRRSGSYNEQFFGPGTRLTVL.

This clone showed up just once. This chain links TRBV29-1 with TRBJ1-2; 10 nucleotides line up with TRBD1. Trimming removed 1 base from V and 8 bases from J; junction bases left unmatched: 7. Germline CDR1 is SQVTM and CDR2 is ANQGSEA. The CDR3 consists of 14 residues. Here the CDR3 reads CSVEGWDRGRGYTF. The CDR3 nucleotides read TGCAGCGTTGAAGGGTGGGACAGGGGCAGAGGCTACACCTTC.

The V call is TRBV2, the J call TRBJ2-4; D not certain. The CDR3 runs to 11 residues. Between the trimmed V and J ends, which lost 7 bases and 4 bases, there was a span of 5 bases. CDR1 and CDR2 (germline): SNHLY, FYNNEI. CDR3 nucleotide sequence: TGTGCCAGCAACCTAAAAAACATTCAGTACTTC. Its protein product is CASNLKNIQYF.